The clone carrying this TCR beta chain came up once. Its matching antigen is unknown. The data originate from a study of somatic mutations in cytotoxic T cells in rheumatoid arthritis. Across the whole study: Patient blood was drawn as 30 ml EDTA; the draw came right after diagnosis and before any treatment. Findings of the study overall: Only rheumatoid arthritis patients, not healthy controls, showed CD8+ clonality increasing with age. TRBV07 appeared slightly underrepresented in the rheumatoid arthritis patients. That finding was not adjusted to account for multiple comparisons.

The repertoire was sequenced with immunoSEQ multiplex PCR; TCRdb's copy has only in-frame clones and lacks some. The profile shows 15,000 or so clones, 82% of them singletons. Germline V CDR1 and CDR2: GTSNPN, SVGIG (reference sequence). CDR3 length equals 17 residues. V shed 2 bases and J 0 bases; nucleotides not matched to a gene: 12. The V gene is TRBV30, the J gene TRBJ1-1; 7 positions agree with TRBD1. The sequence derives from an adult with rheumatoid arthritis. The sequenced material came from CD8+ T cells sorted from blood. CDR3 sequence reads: CAWSIGGQSLLNTEAFF. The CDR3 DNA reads TGTGCCTGGAGTATCGGGGGACAGAGCCTATTGAACACTGAAGCTTTCTTT.